This T cell receptor (beta chain) was obtained from a study of T-cell reconstitution after alpha-beta-depleted transplantation in children. Unique molecular identifiers were incorporated when the TCRbeta library was constructed. TCRdb redid the calling of the PCR reads with MiXCR, one entry per CDR3 protein. Of 500,000 to 600,000 distinct CDR3 sequences listed, 32% were seen once; the top ten hold 2% to 3%. This CDR3 contains 14 residues. The V end lost 5 bases, the J end lost 2 bases, and 12 bases lay between the germline ends. In germline, CDR1 is SQVTM, CDR2 ANQGSEA. V is TRBV29-1 and J is TRBJ2-2; D call uncertain. This TCR was sampled from a human donor who donated a stem cell graft to a child with aplastic anemia. The sample here was PBMCs from the stem cell graft donor, taken from the stem cell graft. The CDR3 nucleotides are TGCAGCGTTTCCGTCACTGTTAACACCGGGGAGCTGTTTTTT. Translation gives CSVSVTVNTGELFF.